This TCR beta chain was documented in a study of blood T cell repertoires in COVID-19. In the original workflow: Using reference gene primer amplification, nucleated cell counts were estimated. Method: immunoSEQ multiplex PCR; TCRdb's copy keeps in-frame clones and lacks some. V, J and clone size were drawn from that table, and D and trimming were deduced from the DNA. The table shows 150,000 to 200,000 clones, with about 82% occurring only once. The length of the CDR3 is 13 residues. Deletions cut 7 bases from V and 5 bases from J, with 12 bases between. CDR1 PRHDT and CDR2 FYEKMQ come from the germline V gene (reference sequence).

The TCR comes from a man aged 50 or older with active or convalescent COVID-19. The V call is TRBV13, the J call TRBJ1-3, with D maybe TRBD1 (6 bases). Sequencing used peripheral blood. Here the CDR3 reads CASTYRDRNTIYF. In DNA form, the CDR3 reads TGTGCCAGCACCTACCGGGACAGAAACACCATATATTTT.